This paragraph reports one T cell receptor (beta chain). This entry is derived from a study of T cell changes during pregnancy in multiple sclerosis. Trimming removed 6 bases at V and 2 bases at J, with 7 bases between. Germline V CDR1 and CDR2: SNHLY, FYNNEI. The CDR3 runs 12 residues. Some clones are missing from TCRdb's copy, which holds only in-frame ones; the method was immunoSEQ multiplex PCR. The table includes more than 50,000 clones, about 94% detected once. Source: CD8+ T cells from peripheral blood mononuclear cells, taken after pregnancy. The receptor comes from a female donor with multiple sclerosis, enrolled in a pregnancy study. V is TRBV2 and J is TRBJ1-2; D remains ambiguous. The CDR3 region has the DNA TGTGCCAGCAGGGTAGCGAACTATGGCTACACCTTC. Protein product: CASRVANYGYTF.